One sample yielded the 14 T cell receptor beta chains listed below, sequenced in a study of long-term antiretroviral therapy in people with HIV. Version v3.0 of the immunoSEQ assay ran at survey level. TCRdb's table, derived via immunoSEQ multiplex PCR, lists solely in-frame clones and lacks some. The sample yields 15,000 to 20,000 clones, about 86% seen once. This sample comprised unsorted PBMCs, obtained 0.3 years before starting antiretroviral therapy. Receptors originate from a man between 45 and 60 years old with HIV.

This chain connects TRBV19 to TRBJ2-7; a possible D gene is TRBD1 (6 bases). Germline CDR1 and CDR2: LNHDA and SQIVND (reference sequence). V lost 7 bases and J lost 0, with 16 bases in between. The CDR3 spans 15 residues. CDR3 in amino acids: CASKHRDTSSYEQYF. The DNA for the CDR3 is TGTGCCAGTAAGCACCGGGACACTAGCTCCTACGAGCAGTACTTC.

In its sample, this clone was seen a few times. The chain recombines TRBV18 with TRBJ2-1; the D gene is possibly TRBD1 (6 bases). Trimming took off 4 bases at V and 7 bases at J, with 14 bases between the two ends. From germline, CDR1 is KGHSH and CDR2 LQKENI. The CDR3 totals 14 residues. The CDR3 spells CASSQGVQRNEQFF. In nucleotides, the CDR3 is TGTGCCAGCTCACAGGGGGTCCAAAGGAATGAGCAGTTCTTC. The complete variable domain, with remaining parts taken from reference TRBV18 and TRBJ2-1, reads NAGVMQNPRHLVRRRGQEARLRCSPMKGHSHVYWYRQLPEEGLKFMVYLQKENIIDESGMPKERFSAEFPKEGPSILRIQQVVRGDSAAYFCASSQGVQRNEQFFGPGTRLTVL.

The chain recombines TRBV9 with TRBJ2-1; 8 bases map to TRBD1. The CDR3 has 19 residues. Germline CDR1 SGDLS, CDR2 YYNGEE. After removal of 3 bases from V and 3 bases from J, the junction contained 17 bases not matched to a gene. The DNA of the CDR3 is TGTGCCAGCAGCGCCCAGAGGGGGACAGGACTTTTGTACTACAATGAGCAGTTCTTC. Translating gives CASSAQRGTGLLYYNEQFF.

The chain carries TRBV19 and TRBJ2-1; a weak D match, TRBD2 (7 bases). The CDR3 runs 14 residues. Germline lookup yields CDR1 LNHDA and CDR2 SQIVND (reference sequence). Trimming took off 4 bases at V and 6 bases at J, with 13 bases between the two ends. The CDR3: CASSTLGGGNEQFF. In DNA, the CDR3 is TGTGCCAGTAGTACCCTGGGAGGGGGCAATGAGCAGTTCTTC.

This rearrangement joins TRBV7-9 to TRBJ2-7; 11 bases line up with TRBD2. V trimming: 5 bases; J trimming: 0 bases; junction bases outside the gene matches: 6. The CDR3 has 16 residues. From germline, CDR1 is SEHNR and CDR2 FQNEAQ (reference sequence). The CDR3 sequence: CASSRTSGLSSYEQYF. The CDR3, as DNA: TGTGCCAGCAGCCGGACTAGCGGGTTGAGCTCCTACGAGCAGTACTTC.

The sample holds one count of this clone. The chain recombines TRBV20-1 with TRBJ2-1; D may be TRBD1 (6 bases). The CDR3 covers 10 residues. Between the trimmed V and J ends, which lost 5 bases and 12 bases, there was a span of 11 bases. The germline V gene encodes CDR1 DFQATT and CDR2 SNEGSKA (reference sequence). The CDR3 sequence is CSAYDRSQFF. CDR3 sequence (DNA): TGCAGTGCTTATGACAGGTCGCAGTTCTTC.

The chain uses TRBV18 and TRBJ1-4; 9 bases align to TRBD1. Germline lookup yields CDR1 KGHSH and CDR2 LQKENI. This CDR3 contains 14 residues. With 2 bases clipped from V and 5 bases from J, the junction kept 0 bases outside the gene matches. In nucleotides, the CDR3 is TGTGCCAGCTCACCAGGGACAGGGAATGAAAAACTGTTTTTT. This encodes CASSPGTGNEKLFF. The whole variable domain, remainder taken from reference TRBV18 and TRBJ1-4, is NAGVMQNPRHLVRRRGQEARLRCSPMKGHSHVYWYRQLPEEGLKFMVYLQKENIIDESGMPKERFSAEFPKEGPSILRIQQVVRGDSAAYFCASSPGTGNEKLFFGSGTQLSVL.

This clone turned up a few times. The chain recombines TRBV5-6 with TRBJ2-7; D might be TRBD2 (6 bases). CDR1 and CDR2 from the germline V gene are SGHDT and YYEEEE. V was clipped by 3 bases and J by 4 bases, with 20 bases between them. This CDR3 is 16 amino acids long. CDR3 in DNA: TGTGCCAGCAGCTCCCTACAGACACTAGCATTGTACGAGCAGTACTTC. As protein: CASSSLQTLALYEQYF.

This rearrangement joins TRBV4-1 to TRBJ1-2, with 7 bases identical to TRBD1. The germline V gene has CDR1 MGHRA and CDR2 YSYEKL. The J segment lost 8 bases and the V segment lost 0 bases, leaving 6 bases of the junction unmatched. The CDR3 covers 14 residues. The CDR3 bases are TGCGCCAGCAGCCAAGATTCGGGACAGATCGGCTACACCTTC. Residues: CASSQDSGQIGYTF.

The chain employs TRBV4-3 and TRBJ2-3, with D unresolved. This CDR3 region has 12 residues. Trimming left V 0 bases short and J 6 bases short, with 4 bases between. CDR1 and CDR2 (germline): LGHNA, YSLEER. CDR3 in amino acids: CASSQDWDTQYF. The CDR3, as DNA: TGCGCCAGCAGCCAAGATTGGGATACGCAGTATTTT.

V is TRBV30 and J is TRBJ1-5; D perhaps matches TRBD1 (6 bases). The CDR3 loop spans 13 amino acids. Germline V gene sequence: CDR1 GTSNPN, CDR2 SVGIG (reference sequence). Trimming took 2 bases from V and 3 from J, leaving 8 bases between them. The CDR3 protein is CAWSRDNNQPQHF. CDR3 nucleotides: TGTGCCTGGAGTAGGGACAACAATCAGCCCCAGCATTTT.

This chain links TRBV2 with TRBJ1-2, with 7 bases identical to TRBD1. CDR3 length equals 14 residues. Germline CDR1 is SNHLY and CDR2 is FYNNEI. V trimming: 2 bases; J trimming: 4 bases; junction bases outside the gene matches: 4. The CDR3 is CASSERYRGYGYTF. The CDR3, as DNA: TGTGCCAGCAGTGAACGGTACAGGGGCTATGGCTACACCTTC.

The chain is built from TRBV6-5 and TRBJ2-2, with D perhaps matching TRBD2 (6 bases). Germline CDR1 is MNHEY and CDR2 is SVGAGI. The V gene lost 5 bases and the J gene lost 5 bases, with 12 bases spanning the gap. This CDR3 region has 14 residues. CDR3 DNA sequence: TGTGCCAGCAGTAGGGACTTCCGGACCGGGGAGCTGTTTTTT. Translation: CASSRDFRTGELFF.

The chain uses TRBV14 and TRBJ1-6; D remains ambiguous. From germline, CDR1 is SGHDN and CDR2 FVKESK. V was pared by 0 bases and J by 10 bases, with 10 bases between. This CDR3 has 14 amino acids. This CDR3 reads CASSQDLRYSPLHF. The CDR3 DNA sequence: TGTGCCAGCAGCCAAGATCTAAGGTACTCACCCCTCCACTTT.